Following are 3 T cell receptor beta chains from one sample sequenced in a study of T cells in tuberculosis. Generated by immunoSEQ multiplex PCR, the TCRdb table keeps only in-frame clones and is missing some. The table lists about 43,000 clones, about 94% of them singletons. Material for sequencing was PBMCs. The origin of the receptors is a donor between 10 and 35 years old with latent tuberculosis or without tuberculosis infection. Some clones in this sample may be carry-over from other donors' samples.

The chain recombines TRBV11-1 with TRBJ1-1; possible D gene TRBD1, 5 bases. Trimming took 1 base from V and 11 from J, leaving 14 bases between them. Germline CDR1 SGHAT, CDR2 FQDESV (reference sequence). CDR3 length equals 13 residues. CDR3 protein: CASSLGRGRVAFF. The CDR3 coding sequence is TGTGCCAGCAGCTTAGGGAGGGGCCGAGTGGCTTTCTTT.

The V and J genes are TRBV5-1 and TRBJ2-6; TRBD1 is a possible D gene (5 bases). Per the germline V gene, CDR1 is SGHRS and CDR2 is YFSETQ. V lost 0 bases to trimming and J lost 3 bases, with 7 bases between them. The CDR3 is 15 residues long. The CDR3 nucleotides are TGCGCCAGCAGCTTGGAGGGGATTGGGGCCAACGTCCTGACTTTC. Its translation: CASSLEGIGANVLTF.

V usage is TRBV28 and J usage is TRBJ2-7; 7 nucleotides agree with TRBD2. The V and J ends lost 5 bases and 3 bases, in that order; junction bases with no gene match: 7. Per germline, CDR1 MDHEN and CDR2 SYDVKM. CDR3 length equals 14 residues. CDR3 nucleotides: TGTGCCAGCAGTCCTCTGGGAGGGGACTACGAGCAGTACTTC. This translates into CASSPLGGDYEQYF.